Listed here is a single T cell receptor (beta chain). What it recognizes is unknown. Using RNA transcripts as the source, TCR beta CDR3 regions were amplified. First-round RT-PCR with HTBI primers amplified the TCR CDR3 region. In TCRdb, the multiplex PCR reads were re-called with MiXCR into one record per CDR3 protein. The sample consists of 500,000 to 600,000 distinct CDR3 sequences, roughly 45% of them appearing once. Together with thyroid ultrasound, orbital computed tomography, serum thyroxine and TRAb, clinical symptoms were used for diagnoses. The junction had 20 bases not matched to a gene; V was cut back by 7 bases and J by 7 bases. The CDR3 has 17 residues. CDR1 is SNHLY, CDR2 FYNNEI, per germline. This sample is part of a study of T cells in Graves' hyperthyroidism and ophthalmopathy. Study observations and caveats: Ophthalmopathy was separated from stable hyperthyroidism by a 13 V-J model. Ophthalmopathy prediction by the model preceded onset by a median roughly 6 months. Expanded thyroid clonotypes (above 0.001) were mostly also found in blood.

The sequencing input was peripheral blood or thyroid tissue (not recorded which). This receptor was taken from an adult woman with Graves' disease, either hyperthyroidism or ophthalmopathy (not recorded which). This chain joins TRBV2 and TRBJ2-7; TRBD2 aligns across 9 bases. The CDR3 nucleotides are TGTGCCAGCATAAGTGGCGGGAGGGCCCCGACGCCGAGTGAGCAGTACTTC. It specifies CASISGGRAPTPSEQYF.